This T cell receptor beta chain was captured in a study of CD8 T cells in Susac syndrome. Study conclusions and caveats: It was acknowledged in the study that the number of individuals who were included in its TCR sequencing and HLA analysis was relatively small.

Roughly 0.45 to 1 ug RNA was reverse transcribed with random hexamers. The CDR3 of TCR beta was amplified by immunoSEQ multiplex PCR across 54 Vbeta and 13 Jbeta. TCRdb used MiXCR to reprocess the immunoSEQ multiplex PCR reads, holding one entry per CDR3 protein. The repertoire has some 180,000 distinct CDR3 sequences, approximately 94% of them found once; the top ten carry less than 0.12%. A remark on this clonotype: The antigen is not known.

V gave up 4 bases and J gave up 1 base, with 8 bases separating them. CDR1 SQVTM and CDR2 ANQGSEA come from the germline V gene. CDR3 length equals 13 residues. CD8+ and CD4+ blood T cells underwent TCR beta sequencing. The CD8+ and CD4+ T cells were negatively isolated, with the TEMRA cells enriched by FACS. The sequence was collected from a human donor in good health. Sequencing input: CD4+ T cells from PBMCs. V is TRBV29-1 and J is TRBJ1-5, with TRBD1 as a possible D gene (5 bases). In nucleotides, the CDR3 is TGCAGCGTTGGGGGCCAAAGCAATCAGCCCCAGCATTTT. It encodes CSVGGQSNQPQHF.